Listed below are T cell receptor beta chains from one sample, sequenced in a study of blood T cell repertoires in COVID-19. Some clones are missing from TCRdb's copy, which holds only in-frame ones; the method was immunoSEQ multiplex PCR. Here the sample spans 250,000 to 350,000 clones, approximately 91% being singletons. Sequences were obtained from peripheral blood. These receptors came from a woman aged 35 to 49 who had recovered from COVID-19. The CDR3 runs from the conserved cysteine through the conserved F or W. The order of the fields is J gene, V gene, D gene, clone size, CDR3 protein, CDR3 DNA. The D gene is left open where the match is weak. Clone size is shown for a subset of rows, as once, few, many or a class of expanded clone.

>TRBJ1-1|TRBV5-1|-|-
CASRRTGSTEAFF
TGCGCCAGCAGGCGCACAGGGTCCACTGAAGCTTTCTTT
>TRBJ2-1|TRBV2|TRBD2|-
CASYGRLVYEQFF
TGTGCCAGCTACGGGAGGCTTGTCTATGAGCAGTTCTTC
>TRBJ2-5|TRBV7-2|TRBD2|-
CASSLGGLAGETQYF
TGTGCCAGCAGCTTAGGGGGACTAGCCGGAGAGACCCAGTACTTC
>TRBJ1-3|TRBV18|-|-
CASSALGQMAGNTIYF
TGTGCCAGCTCAGCCCTGGGACAAATGGCTGGAAACACCATATATTTT
>TRBJ1-1|TRBV19|-|-
CASSIHTDTEAFF
TGTGCCAGTAGTATCCACACCGACACTGAAGCTTTCTTT
>TRBJ2-1|TRBV19|TRBD2|-
CASSSLGAGGYNEQFF
TGTGCCAGTAGTAGCCTCGGGGCGGGAGGCTACAATGAGCAGTTCTTC
>TRBJ2-3|TRBV9|TRBD2|-
CASSARGREGRADTQYF
TGTGCCAGCAGCGCCCGAGGGCGGGAGGGCCGAGCAGATACGCAGTATTTT
>TRBJ2-3|TRBV2|-|-
CASSDVDTQYF
TGTGCCAGCAGTGACGTAGATACGCAGTATTTT
>TRBJ2-4|TRBV11-2|TRBD1|-
CASSYDNDRDQYF
TGTGCCAGCAGCTATGATAACGACAGGGATCAGTACTTC
>TRBJ2-3|TRBV5-6|TRBD1|-
CASSLLSGTGVGTDTQYF
TGTGCCAGCAGCTTGCTTTCGGGAACAGGGGTTGGCACAGATACGCAGTATTTT
>TRBJ1-2|TRBV3-1/TRBV3-2|-|-
CASSRGVAGAYGYTF
TGTGCCAGCAGCCGCGGGGTCGCTGGGGCTTATGGCTACACCTTC
>TRBJ1-5|TRBV27|TRBD1|-
CASSQQGGNQPQHF
TGTGCCAGCAGCCAACAGGGGGGCAATCAGCCCCAGCATTTT
>TRBJ2-5|TRBV5-4|-|-
CATLKGHDRETQYF
TGTGCCACCCTGAAGGGACACGATCGGGAGACCCAGTACTTC
>TRBJ1-5|TRBV3-1/TRBV3-2|-|-
CASSQDLWNQPQHF
TGTGCCAGCAGCCAAGATCTATGGAATCAGCCCCAGCATTTT
>TRBJ2-3|TRBV28|TRBD2|-
CASSWGTSGSTDTQYF
TGTGCCAGCAGTTGGGGGACTAGCGGGAGCACAGATACGCAGTATTTT
>TRBJ2-4|TRBV10-1|-|-
CARGQGGNQYF
TGCGCCAGAGGACAGGGAGGGAATCAGTACTTC
>TRBJ1-2|TRBV15|-|-
CATSRDHAGGGGYTF
TGTGCCACCAGCAGAGATCACGCGGGAGGGGGTGGCTACACCTTC
>TRBJ2-7|TRBV11-2|TRBD2|-
CASSLDRNSGNEQYF
TGTGCCAGCAGCTTAGATCGGAATAGCGGGAACGAGCAGTACTTC
>TRBJ1-6|TRBV10-3|TRBD1|-
CAISVTGDANSPLHF
TGTGCCATCAGCGTAACAGGGGACGCGAATTCACCCCTCCACTTT
>TRBJ1-1|TRBV28|TRBD1|-
CASRDRENTEAFF
TGTGCCAGCAGGGACAGGGAGAACACTGAAGCTTTCTTT
>TRBJ2-1|TRBV18|-|-
CASSPPTLTSYNEQFF
TGTGCCAGCTCACCACCTACACTAACCTCCTACAATGAGCAGTTCTTC
>TRBJ2-1|TRBV6-5|-|-
CASAGSVGSYNEQFF
TGTGCCAGCGCCGGCTCCGTCGGGTCCTACAATGAGCAGTTCTTC
>TRBJ2-3|TRBV27|-|-
CASSFGGTNTDTQYF
TGTGCCAGCAGTTTCGGCGGAACAAACACAGATACGCAGTATTTT
>TRBJ2-3|TRBV4-2|TRBD2|-
CASSHPGTSGPITDTQYF
TGTGCCAGCAGCCATCCCGGGACTAGCGGGCCCATCACAGATACGCAGTATTTT
>TRBJ2-3|TRBV5-4|TRBD2|-
CASSLTSVTRLRSTDTQYF
TGTGCCAGCAGCTTGACTAGCGTAACCCGCTTGAGGTCCACAGATACGCAGTATTTT
>TRBJ2-5|TRBV30|-|-
CAWSVSGQETQYF
TGTGCCTGGAGTGTTAGCGGCCAAGAGACCCAGTACTTC
>TRBJ1-1|TRBV27|-|-
CASSLYRDRTKEAFF
TGTGCCAGCAGTTTATACCGAGACAGGACGAAGGAAGCTTTCTTT
>TRBJ1-2|TRBV11-2|-|-
CASSLVGSYGYTF
TGTGCCAGCAGCTTAGTTGGGAGCTATGGCTACACCTTC
>TRBJ2-5|TRBV4-1|TRBD1|-
CASSQGTGERETQYF
TGCGCCAGCAGCCAAGGGACAGGGGAGCGAGAGACCCAGTACTTC
>TRBJ2-5|TRBV5-6|-|-
CASSSRSGGETQYF
TGTGCCAGCAGCTCGCGGAGCGGAGGGGAGACCCAGTACTTC
>TRBJ1-4|TRBV3-1/TRBV3-2|-|-
CASSQSVGATNEKLFF
TGTGCCAGCAGCCAGAGCGTAGGGGCAACTAATGAAAAACTGTTTTTT
>TRBJ2-2|TRBV5-4|TRBD1|-
CASSFGQGDTGELFF
TGTGCCAGCAGCTTTGGACAGGGTGACACCGGGGAGCTGTTTTTT
>TRBJ2-3|TRBV27|-|-
CASSLSHLTFLQNTDTQYF
TGTGCCAGCAGTTTATCGCACCTAACTTTCTTACAGAACACAGATACGCAGTATTTT
>TRBJ2-5|TRBV5-1|TRBD1|-
CASSSPPGQGVKGRQETQYF
TGCGCCAGCAGCTCACCTCCGGGACAGGGCGTTAAGGGGAGACAAGAGACCCAGTACTTC
>TRBJ2-3|TRBV5-4|TRBD2|-
CASSLGGRAGDTQYF
TGTGCCAGCAGCTTGGGCGGGAGGGCCGGAGATACGCAGTATTTT
>TRBJ2-2|TRBV20-1|TRBD2|-
CSASPGLANTGELFF
TGCAGTGCCAGTCCGGGACTAGCGAACACCGGGGAGCTGTTTTTT
>TRBJ2-7|TRBV11-3|TRBD2|-
CASSPTSGSYEQYF
TGTGCCAGCAGCCCAACTAGCGGCTCCTACGAGCAGTACTTC
>TRBJ2-5|TRBV12-2|-|-
CASRNPLQETQYF
TGTGCAAGTCGTAATCCACTCCAAGAGACCCAGTACTTC
>TRBJ2-1|TRBV11-2|TRBD2|-
CASSLLAGASNEQFF
TGTGCCAGCAGCTTACTAGCGGGAGCGTCCAATGAGCAGTTCTTC
>TRBJ2-2|TRBV18|-|few
CASSPLQGTGELFF
TGTGCCAGCTCACCACTACAGGGCACCGGGGAGCTGTTTTTT
>TRBJ2-5|TRBV28|TRBD2|-
CASSLSTSGRGWETQYF
TGTGCCAGCAGTCTTTCGACTAGCGGGAGAGGATGGGAGACCCAGTACTTC
>TRBJ2-7|TRBV5-4|TRBD2|-
CASSLAGASYEQYF
TGTGCCAGCAGCCTAGCGGGAGCGTCCTACGAGCAGTACTTC
>TRBJ2-1|TRBV5-1|TRBD2|-
CASSLEGTSGNEQFF
TGCGCCAGCAGCTTGGAAGGGACTAGCGGCAATGAGCAGTTCTTC
>TRBJ2-2|TRBV10-3|TRBD1|-
CAISDLTGLAGELFF
TGTGCCATCAGTGACTTGACAGGGTTGGCCGGGGAGCTGTTTTTT
>TRBJ2-1|TRBV6-4|-|-
CASSDAGAPYNEQFF
TGTGCCAGCAGTGACGCAGGGGCCCCATACAATGAGCAGTTCTTC
>TRBJ1-2|TRBV27|TRBD1|-
CASSYTGGDYGYTF
TGTGCCAGCAGTTATACAGGGGGGGACTATGGCTACACCTTC
>TRBJ2-4|TRBV18|-|-
CASSLETKNIQYF
TGTGCCAGCTCACTGGAGACCAAAAACATTCAGTACTTC
>TRBJ1-2|TRBV15|-|-
CATSRDQVYGYTF
TGTGCCACCAGCAGAGATCAGGTGTATGGCTACACCTTC
>TRBJ2-5|TRBV7-2|-|-
CASSLNQIETQYF
TGTGCCAGCAGCTTGAACCAGATAGAGACCCAGTACTTC
>TRBJ2-2|TRBV7-9|-|-
CASSSGLENTGELFF
TGTGCCAGCAGCTCCGGACTGGAGAACACCGGGGAGCTGTTTTTT